This is a list of T cell receptor beta chains from one sample in a study of blood T cell repertoires in COVID-19. Libraries were prepared by immunoSEQ multiplex PCR; TCRdb keeps only in-frame clonotypes and omits some of them. The data hold around 270,000 clones, with about 80% observed a single time. The sample consisted of peripheral blood. Receptors originate from a person aged 65-85 years with COVID-19, enrolled during active disease. The CDR3 runs from the conserved cysteine through the conserved F or W. D genes are given only for firm matches. Some rows have no size entry. The others give once, few or many, or a class for an expanded clone.

v_call: TRBV25-1
cdr3_length: 14
j_call: TRBJ1-2
clone_size: -
d_call: -
cdr3_aa: CASSDAGSLYGYTF
cdr3_nt: TGTGCCAGCAGTGACGCGGGGTCCCTCTATGGCTACACCTTC

v_call: TRBV7-6
cdr3_length: 14
j_call: TRBJ1-6
clone_size: -
d_call: TRBD1
cdr3_aa: CASSPGQLHSPLHF
cdr3_nt: TGTGCCAGCAGCCCGGGACAGTTACATTCACCCCTCCACTTT

v_call: TRBV25-1
cdr3_length: 11
j_call: TRBJ2-7
clone_size: -
d_call: -
cdr3_aa: CASSQGTEQYF
cdr3_nt: TGTGCCAGCAGCCAGGGGACCGAGCAGTACTTC

v_call: TRBV2
cdr3_length: 15
j_call: TRBJ1-3
clone_size: few
d_call: -
cdr3_aa: CASSEWAGVGNTIYF
cdr3_nt: TGTGCCAGCAGTGAATGGGCAGGGGTAGGGAACACCATATATTTT

v_call: TRBV6-5
cdr3_length: 12
j_call: TRBJ2-2
clone_size: -
d_call: -
cdr3_aa: CASRLNTGELFF
cdr3_nt: TGTGCCAGCAGGTTAAACACCGGGGAGCTGTTTTTT

v_call: TRBV5-6
cdr3_length: 13
j_call: TRBJ2-3
clone_size: -
d_call: -
cdr3_aa: CASSRGFTDTQYF
cdr3_nt: TGTGCCAGCAGCCGCGGATTCACAGATACGCAGTATTTT

v_call: TRBV6-6
cdr3_length: 15
j_call: TRBJ1-1
clone_size: few
d_call: TRBD1
cdr3_aa: CASREPGQANTEAFF
cdr3_nt: TGTGCCAGCAGGGAACCGGGACAGGCTAACACTGAAGCTTTCTTT

v_call: TRBV5-1
cdr3_length: 14
j_call: TRBJ2-3
clone_size: -
d_call: -
cdr3_aa: CASSLNPSTDTQYF
cdr3_nt: TGCGCCAGCAGCTTGAATCCTAGCACAGATACGCAGTATTTT

v_call: TRBV5-5
cdr3_length: 14
j_call: TRBJ2-5
clone_size: -
d_call: -
cdr3_aa: CASSFRASPETQYF
cdr3_nt: TGTGCCAGCAGCTTCCGCGCAAGCCCGGAGACCCAGTACTTC

v_call: TRBV19
cdr3_length: 16
j_call: TRBJ1-1
clone_size: -
d_call: TRBD1
cdr3_aa: CASSIGQGGMNTEAFF
cdr3_nt: TGTGCCAGTAGTATTGGGCAGGGGGGAATGAACACTGAAGCTTTCTTT

v_call: TRBV7-8
cdr3_length: 15
j_call: TRBJ1-5
clone_size: -
d_call: -
cdr3_aa: CASSLWSRGNQPQHF
cdr3_nt: TGTGCCAGCAGCTTATGGTCGAGGGGCAATCAGCCCCAGCATTTT

v_call: TRBV28
cdr3_length: 15
j_call: TRBJ1-2
clone_size: few
d_call: TRBD1
cdr3_aa: CASKRGTGRAYGYTF
cdr3_nt: TGTGCCAGCAAAAGAGGGACAGGGAGAGCATATGGCTACACCTTC

v_call: TRBV28
cdr3_length: 14
j_call: TRBJ1-5
clone_size: -
d_call: -
cdr3_aa: CASRPEGVSQPQHF
cdr3_nt: TGTGCCAGCAGACCTGAAGGAGTGAGTCAGCCCCAGCATTTT

v_call: TRBV6-1
cdr3_length: 15
j_call: TRBJ1-2
clone_size: -
d_call: -
cdr3_aa: CASSEALQGHYGYTF
cdr3_nt: TGTGCCAGCAGTGAAGCATTGCAGGGGCACTATGGCTACACCTTC

v_call: TRBV5-5
cdr3_length: 14
j_call: TRBJ1-5
clone_size: -
d_call: -
cdr3_aa: CASSATAGHQPQHF
cdr3_nt: TGTGCCAGCAGCGCGACAGCGGGACATCAGCCCCAGCATTTT

v_call: TRBV7-9
cdr3_length: 15
j_call: TRBJ1-5
clone_size: few
d_call: TRBD1
cdr3_aa: CASSTDRLGRQPQHF
cdr3_nt: TGTGCCAGCAGCACGGACAGGTTAGGCCGACAGCCCCAGCATTTT

v_call: TRBV28
cdr3_length: 11
j_call: TRBJ2-7
clone_size: few
d_call: -
cdr3_aa: CASRSGREQYF
cdr3_nt: TGTGCCAGCAGGTCCGGTCGGGAGCAGTACTTC

v_call: TRBV4-2
cdr3_length: 18
j_call: TRBJ2-6
clone_size: -
d_call: -
cdr3_aa: CASSQVMVTSSGANVLTF
cdr3_nt: TGTGCCAGCAGCCAAGTTATGGTTACGAGCTCTGGGGCCAACGTCCTGACTTTC

v_call: TRBV28
cdr3_length: 19
j_call: TRBJ1-4
clone_size: -
d_call: TRBD1
cdr3_aa: CASSLFGRLTGQFNEKLFF
cdr3_nt: TGTGCCAGCAGTTTATTTGGGCGTTTGACGGGACAGTTTAATGAAAAACTGTTTTTT

v_call: TRBV29-1
cdr3_length: 14
j_call: TRBJ1-1
clone_size: -
d_call: TRBD1
cdr3_aa: CSASYRGSSTEAFF
cdr3_nt: TGCAGCGCCTCTTACAGGGGGAGTAGCACTGAAGCTTTCTTT

v_call: TRBV2
cdr3_length: 15
j_call: TRBJ2-3
clone_size: -
d_call: -
cdr3_aa: CASSYRQSSTDTQYF
cdr3_nt: TGTGCCAGCAGCTACAGACAGAGTAGCACAGATACGCAGTATTTT

v_call: TRBV4-2
cdr3_length: 15
j_call: TRBJ2-7
clone_size: -
d_call: -
cdr3_aa: CASSLAEDSSYEQYF
cdr3_nt: TGTGCCAGCAGCTTAGCGGAAGACAGCTCCTACGAGCAGTACTTC

v_call: TRBV29-1
cdr3_length: 12
j_call: TRBJ1-1
clone_size: -
d_call: -
cdr3_aa: CSVDAGNTEAFF
cdr3_nt: TGCAGCGTTGACGCAGGGAACACTGAAGCTTTCTTT